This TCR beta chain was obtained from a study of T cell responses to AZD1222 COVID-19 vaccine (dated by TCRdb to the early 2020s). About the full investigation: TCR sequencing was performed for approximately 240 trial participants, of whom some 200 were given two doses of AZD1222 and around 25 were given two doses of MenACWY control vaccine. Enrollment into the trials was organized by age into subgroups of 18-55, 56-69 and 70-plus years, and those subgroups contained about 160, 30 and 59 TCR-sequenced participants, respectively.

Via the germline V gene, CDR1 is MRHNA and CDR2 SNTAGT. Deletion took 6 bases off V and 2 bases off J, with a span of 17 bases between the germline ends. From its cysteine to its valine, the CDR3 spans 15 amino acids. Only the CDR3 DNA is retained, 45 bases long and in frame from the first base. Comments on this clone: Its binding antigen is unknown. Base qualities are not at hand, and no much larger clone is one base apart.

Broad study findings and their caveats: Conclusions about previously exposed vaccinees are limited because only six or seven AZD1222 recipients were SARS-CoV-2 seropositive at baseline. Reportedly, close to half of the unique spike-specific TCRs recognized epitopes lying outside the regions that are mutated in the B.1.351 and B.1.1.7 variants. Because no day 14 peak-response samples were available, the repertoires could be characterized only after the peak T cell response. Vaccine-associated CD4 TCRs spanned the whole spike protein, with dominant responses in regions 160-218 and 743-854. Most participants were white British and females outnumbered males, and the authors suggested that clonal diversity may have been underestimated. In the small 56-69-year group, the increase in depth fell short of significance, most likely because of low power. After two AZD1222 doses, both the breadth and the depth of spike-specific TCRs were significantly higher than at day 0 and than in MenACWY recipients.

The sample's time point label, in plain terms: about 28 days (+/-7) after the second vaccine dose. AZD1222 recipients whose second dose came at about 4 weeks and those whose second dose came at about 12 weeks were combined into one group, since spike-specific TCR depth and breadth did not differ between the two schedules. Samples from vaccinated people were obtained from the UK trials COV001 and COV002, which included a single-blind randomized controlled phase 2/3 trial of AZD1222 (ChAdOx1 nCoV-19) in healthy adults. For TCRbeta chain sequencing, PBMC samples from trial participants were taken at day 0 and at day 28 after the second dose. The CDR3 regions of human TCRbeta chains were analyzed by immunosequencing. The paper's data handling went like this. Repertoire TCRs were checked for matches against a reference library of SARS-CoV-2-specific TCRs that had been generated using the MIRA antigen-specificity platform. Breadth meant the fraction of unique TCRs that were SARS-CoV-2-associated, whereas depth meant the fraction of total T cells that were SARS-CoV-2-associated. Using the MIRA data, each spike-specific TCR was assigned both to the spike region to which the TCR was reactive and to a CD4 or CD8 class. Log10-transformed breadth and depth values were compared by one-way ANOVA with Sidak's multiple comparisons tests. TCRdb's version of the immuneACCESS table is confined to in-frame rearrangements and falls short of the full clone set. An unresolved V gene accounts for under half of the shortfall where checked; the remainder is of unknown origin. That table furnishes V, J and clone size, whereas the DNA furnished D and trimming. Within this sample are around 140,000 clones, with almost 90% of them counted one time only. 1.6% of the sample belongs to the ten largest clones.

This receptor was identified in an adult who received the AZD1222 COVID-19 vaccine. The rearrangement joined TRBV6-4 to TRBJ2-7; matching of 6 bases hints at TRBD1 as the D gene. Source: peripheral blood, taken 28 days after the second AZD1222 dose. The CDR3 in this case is CASSGQSKGTYEQYV. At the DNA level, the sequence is TGTGCCAGCAGCGGACAGTCTAAAGGGACCTACGAGCAGTACGTC.